The source of this T cell receptor (beta chain) is a study of blood T cell repertoires in COVID-19. For the study at large: Acute and convalescent COVID-19 samples came from the United States, Italy and Spain. Sources were T cells, B-cell-depleted T cells, or PBMCs; the material itself was cDNA or gDNA.

Per the original data handling: Reference gene primer amplification yielded estimated nucleated cell counts. Measured with immunoSEQ multiplex PCR; TCRdb has only the in-frame clones, and not every one. V and J calls plus clone size are reproduced from that table; the DNA served to infer D and trimming. The repertoire includes tens of thousands of clones, less than 80% of them detected once, and 8.5% to 10% sits in the top ten. Germline V CDR1 and CDR2: MRHNA, SNTAGT. The CDR3 extends over 14 amino acids. V was pared by 2 bases and J by 3 bases, with 0 bases of the junction left unmatched. In its sample, this clone was seen a few times.

The chain uses TRBV6-4 and TRBJ2-3; 9 nucleotides align to TRBD2. This receptor was identified in a human donor in a cohort sampled during active COVID-19. Sequencing input: peripheral blood. The CDR3 DNA reads as TGTGCCAGCAGTGACCTAGCGGGGACAGATACGCAGTATTTT. Residues: CASSDLAGTDTQYF.